Presented here are 22 T cell receptor beta chains from one specimen sequenced in a study of PD-1 blockade in classical Hodgkin lymphoma. Using immunoSEQ multiplex PCR, the repertoire was profiled, and TCRdb retains in-frame clones only, with some absent. The sample includes around 92,000 clones, approximately 83% of them seen just once. The time point here: cycle 4 day 1 (C4D1), after six to seven weeks of nivolumab. Patients all relapsed after autologous stem cell transplantation, and there was variation in brentuximab vedotin exposure. The specimen comprised peripheral blood mononuclear cells (PBMCs), sampled before the fourth cycle of nivolumab. Source of these receptors: a human donor with classical Hodgkin lymphoma.

The chain carries TRBV9 and TRBJ2-3; the D gene is possibly TRBD2 (6 bases). Deletions cut 6 bases from V and 0 bases from J, with 11 bases between. The germline CDR1 and CDR2 sequences are SGDLS and YYNGEE. The CDR3 covers 14 residues. The CDR3 bases are TGTGCCAGCACCCGGGGGACTAGCACAGATACGCAGTATTTT. Protein: CASTRGTSTDTQYF. The full variable domain, completed using reference TRBV9 and TRBJ2-3, is DSGVTQTPKHLITATGQRVTLRCSPRSGDLSVYWYQQSLDQGLQFLIQYYNGEERAKGNILERFSAQQFPDLHSELNLSSLELGDSALYFCASTRGTSTDTQYFGPGTRLTVL.

The gene calls are TRBV11-3 and TRBJ1-1, with 8 bases fitting TRBD1. V was clipped by 0 bases and J by 11 bases; unmatched bases: 5. This CDR3 contains 13 residues. Germline assignment: CDR1 SGHNT and CDR2 YENEEA. Written as DNA, the CDR3 is TGTGCCAGCAGCTTAGATGAGACAGGGGATGCTTTCTTT. This codes for CASSLDETGDAFF.

The chain recombines TRBV7-6 with TRBJ2-2; 9 positions match TRBD2. This CDR3 is 18 amino acids long. Unmatched junction bases numbered 11, after V lost 4 bases and J lost 2 bases. Germline CDR1 SGHVS, CDR2 FNYEAQ. This CDR3 is CASSSRRAGGLNTGELFF. The CDR3 DNA follows: TGTGCCAGCAGCTCGCGGCGGGCGGGAGGGCTCAACACCGGGGAGCTGTTTTTT.

The chain joins TRBV5-4 to TRBJ2-2; weak D call: TRBD2 (6 bases). V was trimmed by 2 bases and J by 6 bases, leaving 11 bases between them. Germline-derived CDR1 and CDR2 are SGHNT and YYREEE (reference sequence). The CDR3 is 14 amino acids. The CDR3 spells CASSFVREAGELFF. The CDR3 coding sequence is TGTGCCAGCAGCTTCGTCAGGGAGGCCGGGGAGCTGTTTTTT.

J is TRBJ2-1 and V is TRBV5-1; a possible D gene is TRBD2 (5 bases). Trimming took 1 base from V and 0 from J, leaving 11 bases between them. Germline assignment: CDR1 SGHRS and CDR2 YFSETQ. The CDR3 spans 16 residues. CDR3 bases: TGCGCCAGCAGCTTGCAAACTAGAAGCTCCTACAATGAGCAGTTCTTC. Its translation: CASSLQTRSSYNEQFF.

The chain joins TRBV5-4 to TRBJ2-5; no clear D gene. CDR1 and CDR2 from the germline V gene are SGHNT and YYREEE (reference sequence). The CDR3 loop spans 12 amino acids. V gave up 0 bases and J gave up 5 bases, with 5 bases separating them. The CDR3, as DNA: TGTGCCAGCAGCTTGGTTGCGGAGACCCAGTACTTC. This sequence encodes CASSLVAETQYF.

The chain recombines TRBV7-2 with TRBJ1-2, with D hard to call. The V gene lost 2 bases and the J gene lost 4 bases, with 8 bases spanning the gap. CDR3 length: 13 amino acids. Germline V gives CDR1 SGHTA, CDR2 FQGNSA. The DNA for the CDR3 is TGTGCCAGCAGCTTATCGGGTTCCTATGGCTACACCTTC. Translating it yields CASSLSGSYGYTF.

The rearrangement uses TRBV11-1 and TRBJ1-1, with a weak D call TRBD1 (5 bases). Trimming removed 4 bases at V and 4 bases at J, with 10 bases between. CDR1 and CDR2 (germline): SGHAT, FQDESV (reference sequence). The CDR3 sequence is 13 residues long. DNA for the CDR3: TGTGCCAGCAGCTCCAGGGTGGTCACTGAAGCTTTCTTT. As protein: CASSSRVVTEAFF.

The rearrangement links TRBV5-1 to TRBJ1-1; D may be TRBD1 (5 bases). This CDR3 region has 14 residues. V lost 5 bases and J lost 2, with 13 bases in between. CDR1 SGHRS and CDR2 YFSETQ come from the germline V gene. The CDR3 spells CASRVGGFNTEAFF. CDR3 nucleotides: TGCGCCAGCAGGGTTGGGGGATTTAACACTGAAGCTTTCTTT.

This clone has a single count. The chain employs TRBV5-1 and TRBJ1-1; 10 positions agree with TRBD1. With V trimmed by 4 bases and J by 3 bases, 9 bases remained unmatched. In germline, CDR1 is SGHRS, CDR2 YFSETQ. This CDR3 has 16 amino acids. In DNA form, the CDR3 reads TGCGCCAGCAGCCCTGGGACAGGGGTGGGGTACACTGAAGCTTTCTTT. Protein product: CASSPGTGVGYTEAFF.

J is TRBJ2-3 and V is TRBV18, with 9 positions matching TRBD1. There are 16 residues in the CDR3. The J segment lost 4 bases and the V segment lost 5 bases, leaving 10 bases of the junction unmatched. CDR1 is KGHSH, CDR2 LQKENI, per germline. The CDR3 reads CASSGQGSLTADTQYF. The CDR3 DNA reads TGTGCCAGCTCAGGACAGGGGTCCCTAACCGCAGATACGCAGTATTTT.

The J gene is TRBJ2-1, the V gene TRBV7-9; D not certain. This CDR3 contains 13 residues. Trimming pared 1 base from V and 7 bases from J, leaving 8 bases between. CDR1 SEHNR and CDR2 FQNEAQ come from the germline V gene (reference sequence). CDR3 residues: CASSLGFGNEQFF. The CDR3 coding sequence is TGTGCCAGCAGCTTAGGATTCGGGAATGAGCAGTTCTTC.

V usage is TRBV5-6 and J usage is TRBJ2-3; TRBD2 matches at 11 bases. CDR3 length equals 16 residues. Germline V lookup: CDR1 SGHDT, CDR2 YYEEEE. V lost 5 bases to trimming and J lost 6 bases; unmatched junction nucleotides: 11. The CDR3 spells CASRRPGLADSDTQYF. The CDR3 region has the DNA TGTGCCAGCAGGCGTCCGGGACTAGCGGACTCCGATACGCAGTATTTT.

The rearrangement uses TRBV6-5 and TRBJ2-2; 8 positions match TRBD1. CDR3 length: 15 residues. V was clipped by 10 bases and J by 5 bases; unmatched bases: 12. Germline CDR1 MNHEY, CDR2 SVGAGI. The CDR3 sequence: CATSSRTGLTGELFF. The CDR3 nucleotides are TGTGCCACCAGCAGTAGGACAGGGCTTACCGGGGAGCTGTTTTTT.

J is TRBJ2-1 and V is TRBV19, with 7 nucleotides matching TRBD2. The CDR3 has 15 residues. Trimming removed 3 bases from V and 4 bases from J; junction bases left unmatched: 6. CDR1 and CDR2 (germline): LNHDA, SQIVND (reference sequence). DNA of the CDR3: TGTGCCAGTAGTATCGGCCGGGAGGTGTACAATGAGCAGTTCTTC. It encodes CASSIGREVYNEQFF.

This clone was seen only once. V gene TRBV5-6 combines with J gene TRBJ2-2; no reliable D call. Germline CDR1 and CDR2: SGHDT and YYEEEE. This CDR3 region has 13 residues. V lost 0 bases to trimming and J lost 3 bases, with 3 bases between them. The CDR3 loop is CASSLVYTGELFF. The CDR3 DNA follows: TGTGCCAGCAGCTTGGTGTACACCGGGGAGCTGTTTTTT.

This chain connects TRBV14 to TRBJ1-4; D unresolved. The germline CDR1 and CDR2 sequences are SGHDN and FVKESK. V was shortened by 3 bases and J by 0 bases, with 8 bases between the two germline ends. The CDR3 is 15 residues long. The CDR3 reads CASSQQRPTNEKLFF. CDR3 nucleotide sequence: TGTGCCAGCAGCCAGCAGAGACCAACTAATGAAAAACTGTTTTTT. The full variable domain, with the rest looked up from reference TRBV14 and TRBJ1-4, is EAGVTQFPSHSVIEKGQTVTLRCDPISGHDNLYWYRRVMGKEIKFLLHFVKESKQDESGMPNNRFLAERTGGTYSTLKVQPAELEDSGVYFCASSQQRPTNEKLFFGSGTQLSVL.

V and J are TRBV28 and TRBJ2-1, with TRBD2 identical over 10 bases. J lost 4 bases, V lost 6 bases, and 12 bases had no gene match. The CDR3 loop spans 17 amino acids. The germline gives CDR1 MDHEN, CDR2 SYDVKM. DNA for the CDR3: TGTGCCAGCAGAAGGCCTAGCGGGAGACCAACTTACAATGAGCAGTTCTTC. Translating gives CASRRPSGRPTYNEQFF.

Only one count was recorded for this clone. The rearrangement uses TRBV29-1 and TRBJ2-1; the match to TRBD2 covers 12 bases. CDR3 length equals 16 residues. Per the germline V gene, CDR1 is SQVTM and CDR2 is ANQGSEA. V was pared by 3 bases and J by 5 bases, with 8 bases of the junction left unmatched. DNA for the CDR3: TGCAGCGTTGACGGGCCTAGCGGGAGGGCCAACAATGAGCAGTTCTTC. It encodes CSVDGPSGRANNEQFF.

V gene TRBV28 combines with J gene TRBJ1-5; TRBD1 might be the D (5 bases). The CDR3 is 16 amino acids. The germline V gene encodes CDR1 MDHEN and CDR2 SYDVKM. The ends were cut back, 5 bases at V and 7 bases at J, with 21 bases in the middle. The CDR3 spells CASSLPGGGFGQPQHF. Written as DNA, the CDR3 is TGTGCCAGCAGTCTTCCCGGGGGAGGGTTTGGCCAGCCCCAGCATTTT.

The chain carries TRBV19 and TRBJ1-2, with D possibly matching TRBD1 (6 bases). Germline V gene lookup returns CDR1 LNHDA and CDR2 SQIVND (reference sequence). V shed 6 bases and J shed 2 bases, with 13 bases lying between them. CDR3 size: 14 residues. In DNA, the CDR3 is TGTGCCAGTAGCCGAGGGGGGGGAAACTATGGCTACACCTTC. This sequence encodes CASSRGGGNYGYTF.

The J gene is TRBJ1-2, the V gene TRBV6-1; D remains ambiguous. V was clipped by 2 bases and J by 4 bases, with 11 bases between them. The germline CDR1 and CDR2 sequences are MNHNS and SASEGT. The CDR3 runs 14 residues. CDR3 in amino acids: CASSERGRGYGYTF. CDR3 nucleotides: TGTGCCAGCAGTGAAAGAGGGCGCGGCTATGGCTACACCTTC.